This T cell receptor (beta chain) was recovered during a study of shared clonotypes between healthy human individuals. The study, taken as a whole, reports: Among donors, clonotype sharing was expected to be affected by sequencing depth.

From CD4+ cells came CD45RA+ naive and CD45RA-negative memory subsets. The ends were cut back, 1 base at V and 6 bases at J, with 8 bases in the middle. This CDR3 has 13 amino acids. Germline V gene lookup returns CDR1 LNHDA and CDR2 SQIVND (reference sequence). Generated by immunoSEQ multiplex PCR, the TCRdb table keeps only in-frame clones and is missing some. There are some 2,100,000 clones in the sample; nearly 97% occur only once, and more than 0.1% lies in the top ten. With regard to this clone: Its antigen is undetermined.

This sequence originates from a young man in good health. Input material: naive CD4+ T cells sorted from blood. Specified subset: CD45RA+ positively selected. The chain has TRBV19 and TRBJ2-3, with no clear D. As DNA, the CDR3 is TGTGCCAGTAGTATAGGATTCCGGGATACGCAGTATTTT. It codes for CASSIGFRDTQYF.